This T cell receptor (beta chain) appears in the sequencing data of a study of blood T cell repertoires in COVID-19. Study summary: Acute-phase and convalescent COVID-19 samples originated in the United States, Italy and Spain. The cDNA or gDNA used as material had been derived from T cells, B-cell-depleted T cells, or PBMCs.

A Seattle source enrolled patients during active infection and followed them longitudinally. Unmatched junction bases numbered 9, after V lost 6 bases and J lost 3 bases. Germline loops: CDR1 SGHVS, CDR2 FQNEAQ. The length of the CDR3 is 16 residues. TCRdb keeps only in-frame clones here, not all; method: immunoSEQ multiplex PCR. The sample has more than 45,000 clones; roughly 87% are singletons. Source material: peripheral blood. V usage is TRBV7-8 and J usage is TRBJ1-1, with 11 bases fitting TRBD1. This clonotype was sampled from a woman of 80 years or more with COVID-19, enrolled during active disease. CDR3 DNA: TGTGCCAGCAGAACCTGGGACAGGGGGAGGGACACTGAAGCTTTCTTT. It yields the protein CASRTWDRGRDTEAFF. Full variable domain (outside the CDR3, taken from reference TRBV7-8 and TRBJ1-1): GAGVSQSPRYKVAKRGQDVALRCDPISGHVSLFWYQQALGQGPEFLTYFQNEAQLDKSGLPSDRFFAERPEGSVSTLKIQRTQQEDSAVYLCASRTWDRGRDTEAFFGQGTRLTVV.